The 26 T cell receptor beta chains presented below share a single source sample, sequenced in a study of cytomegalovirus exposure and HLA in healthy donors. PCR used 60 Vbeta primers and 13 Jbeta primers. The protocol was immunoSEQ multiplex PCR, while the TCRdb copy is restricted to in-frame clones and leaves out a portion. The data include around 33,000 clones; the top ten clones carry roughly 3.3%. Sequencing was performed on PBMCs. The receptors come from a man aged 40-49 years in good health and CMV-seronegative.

Here the CDR3 DNA reads TGTGCCAGCAGTCAGCGGTCCCCGAACACCGGGGAGCTGTTTTTT. This codes for CASSQRSPNTGELFF. This sequence joins TRBV6-4 and TRBJ2-2, with D tentatively TRBD2 (5 bases). The V gene lost 5 bases and the J gene lost 0 bases, with 10 bases spanning the gap. Germline CDR1 reads MRHNA; CDR2 reads SNTAGT. This CDR3 spans 15 amino acids.

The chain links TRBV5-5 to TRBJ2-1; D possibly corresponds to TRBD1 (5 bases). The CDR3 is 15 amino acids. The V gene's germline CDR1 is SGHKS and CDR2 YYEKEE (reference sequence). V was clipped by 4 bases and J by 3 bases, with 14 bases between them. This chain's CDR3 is CASSIQQAIYNEQFF. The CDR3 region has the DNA TGTGCCAGCAGCATACAACAGGCTATCTACAATGAGCAGTTCTTC.

The CDR3 region has the DNA TGTGCCAGCAGTGGACTAGCGGTCACAGATACGCAGTATTTT. Translating it yields CASSGLAVTDTQYF. The V call is TRBV2, the J call TRBJ2-3, with TRBD2 matching over 9 bases. Germline V lookup: CDR1 SNHLY, CDR2 FYNNEI. Trimming took 4 bases from V and 2 from J; bases not matched to a gene: 1. The CDR3 spans 14 residues.

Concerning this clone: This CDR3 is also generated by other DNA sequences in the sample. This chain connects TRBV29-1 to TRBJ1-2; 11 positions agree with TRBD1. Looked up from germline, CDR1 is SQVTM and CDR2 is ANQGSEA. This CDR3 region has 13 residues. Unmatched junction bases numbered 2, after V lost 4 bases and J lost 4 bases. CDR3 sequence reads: CSVGTGGIYGYTF. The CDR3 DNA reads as TGCAGCGTTGGGACAGGGGGCATCTATGGCTACACCTTC.

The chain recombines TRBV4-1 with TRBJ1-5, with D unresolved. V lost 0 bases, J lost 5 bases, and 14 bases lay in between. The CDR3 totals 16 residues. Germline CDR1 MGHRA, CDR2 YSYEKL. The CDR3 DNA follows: TGCGCCAGCAGCCAAGAAGCTCGGAGCGTTGATCAGCCCCAGCATTTT. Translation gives CASSQEARSVDQPQHF.

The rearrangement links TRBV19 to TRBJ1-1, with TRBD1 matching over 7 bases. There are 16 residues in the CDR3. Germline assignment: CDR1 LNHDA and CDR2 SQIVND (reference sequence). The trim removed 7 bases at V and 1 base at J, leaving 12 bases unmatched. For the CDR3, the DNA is TGTGCCAGTACCCACGCTGGACAGGACCAGAACACTGAAGCTTTCTTT. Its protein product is CASTHAGQDQNTEAFF.

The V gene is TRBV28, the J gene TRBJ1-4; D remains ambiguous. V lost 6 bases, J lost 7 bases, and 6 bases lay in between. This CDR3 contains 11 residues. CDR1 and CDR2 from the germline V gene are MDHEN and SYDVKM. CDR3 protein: CASSPSEKLFF. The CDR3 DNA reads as TGTGCCAGCAGCCCTAGTGAAAAACTGTTTTTT.

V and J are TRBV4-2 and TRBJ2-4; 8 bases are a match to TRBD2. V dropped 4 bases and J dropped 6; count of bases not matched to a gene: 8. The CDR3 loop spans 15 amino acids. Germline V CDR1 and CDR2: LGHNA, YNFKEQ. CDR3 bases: TGTGCCAGCAGCCCTGGTAGCGGGACTCGAAACATTCAGTACTTC. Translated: CASSPGSGTRNIQYF.

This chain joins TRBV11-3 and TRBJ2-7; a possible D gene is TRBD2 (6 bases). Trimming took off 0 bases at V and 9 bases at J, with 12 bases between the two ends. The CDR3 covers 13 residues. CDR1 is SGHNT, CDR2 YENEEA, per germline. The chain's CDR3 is CASSLDLLAVQYF. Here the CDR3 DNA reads TGTGCCAGCAGCTTAGATCTACTAGCAGTGCAGTACTTC.

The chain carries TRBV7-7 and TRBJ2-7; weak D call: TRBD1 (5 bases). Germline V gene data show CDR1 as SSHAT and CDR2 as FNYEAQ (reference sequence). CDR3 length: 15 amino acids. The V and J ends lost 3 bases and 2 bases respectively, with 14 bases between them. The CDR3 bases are TGTGCCAGCAGCTTTAGAGCAGGACACGCCTACGAGCAGTACTTC. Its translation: CASSFRAGHAYEQYF.

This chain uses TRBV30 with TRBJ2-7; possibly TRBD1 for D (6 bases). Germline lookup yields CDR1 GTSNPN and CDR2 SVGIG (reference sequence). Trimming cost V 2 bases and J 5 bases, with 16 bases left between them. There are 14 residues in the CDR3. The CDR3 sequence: CAWSRLPGDNEQYF. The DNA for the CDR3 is TGTGCCTGGAGTAGGCTACCTGGGGACAACGAGCAGTACTTC.

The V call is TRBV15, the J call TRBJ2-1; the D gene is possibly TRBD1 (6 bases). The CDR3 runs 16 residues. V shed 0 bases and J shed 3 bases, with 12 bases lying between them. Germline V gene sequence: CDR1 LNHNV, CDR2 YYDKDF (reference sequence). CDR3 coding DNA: TGTGCCACCAGCAGAGATCGAACAGGGTACTACAATGAGCAGTTCTTC. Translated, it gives CATSRDRTGYYNEQFF.

The CDR3 region has the DNA TGTGCCAGCTCACCACAGGTTGTCGGGGAGACTGAAGCTTTCTTT. It yields the protein CASSPQVVGETEAFF. V and J are TRBV18 and TRBJ1-1; D unresolved. Trimming stripped 1 base from V and 5 bases from J, with 14 bases between. Germline V gives CDR1 KGHSH, CDR2 LQKENI. There are 15 residues in the CDR3.

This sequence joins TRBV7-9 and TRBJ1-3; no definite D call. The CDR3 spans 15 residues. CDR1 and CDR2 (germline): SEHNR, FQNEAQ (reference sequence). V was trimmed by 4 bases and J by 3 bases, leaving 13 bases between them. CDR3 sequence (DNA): TGTGCCAGCAGCTCGAGGGTCGGCCATGGAAACACCATATATTTT. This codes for CASSSRVGHGNTIYF.

The CDR3 region has the DNA TGTGCCAGCAGTGGGTCTAGCGGGTCCTACGAGCAGTACTTC. Translated: CASSGSSGSYEQYF. The chain is built from TRBV6-6 and TRBJ2-7, with 8 bases matching TRBD2. The CDR3 spans 14 residues. With 5 bases clipped from V and 1 base from J, the junction kept 4 bases outside the gene matches. CDR1 and CDR2 (germline): MNHNY, SVGAGI (reference sequence).

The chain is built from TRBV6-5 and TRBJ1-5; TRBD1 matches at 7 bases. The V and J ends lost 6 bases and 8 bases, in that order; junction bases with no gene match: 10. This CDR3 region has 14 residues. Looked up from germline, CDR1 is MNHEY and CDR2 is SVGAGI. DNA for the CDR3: TGTGCCAGCAGCCAGAACAGGGGCCCGAAGCCCCAGCATTTT. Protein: CASSQNRGPKPQHF.

The CDR3: CSVGSGISNQPQHF. CDR3 sequence (DNA): TGCAGCGTGGGCTCAGGGATAAGCAATCAGCCCCAGCATTTT. The chain uses TRBV29-1 and TRBJ1-5, with a tentative D call TRBD1 (5 bases). The CDR3 extends over 14 amino acids. The germline V and J ends were trimmed by 6 bases and 1 base, with 13 bases remaining between them. Germline-derived CDR1 and CDR2 are SQVTM and ANQGSEA.

Written as DNA, the CDR3 is TGCGCCAGCAGCTTGGGGGGCAGGGGCAATGAGCAGTTCTTC. This sequence encodes CASSLGGRGNEQFF. J is TRBJ2-1 and V is TRBV5-1; D is possibly TRBD1 (6 bases). The CDR3 totals 14 residues. Trimming cost V 0 bases and J 6 bases, with 10 bases left between them. Germline V gene sequence: CDR1 SGHRS, CDR2 YFSETQ. Full variable domain (missing parts from reference TRBV5-1 and TRBJ2-1): KAGVTQTPRYLIKTRGQQVTLSCSPISGHRSVSWYQQTPGQGLQFLFEYFSETQRNKGNFPGRFSGRQFSNSRSEMNVSTLELGDSALYLCASSLGGRGNEQFFGPGTRLTVL.

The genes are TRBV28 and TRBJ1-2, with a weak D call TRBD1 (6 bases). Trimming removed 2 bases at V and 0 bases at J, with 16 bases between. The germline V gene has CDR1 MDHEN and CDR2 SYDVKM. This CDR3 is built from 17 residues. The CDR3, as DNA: TGTGCCAGCAGTTTACTAGACCCGGGACAAACTAACTATGGCTACACCTTC. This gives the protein CASSLLDPGQTNYGYTF.

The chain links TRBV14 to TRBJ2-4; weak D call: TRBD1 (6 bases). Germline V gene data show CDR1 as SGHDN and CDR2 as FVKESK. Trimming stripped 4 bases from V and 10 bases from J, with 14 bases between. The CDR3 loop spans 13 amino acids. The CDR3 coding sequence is TGTGCCAGCAGCCCCCGACAGGTTCAGATTCAGTACTTC. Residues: CASSPRQVQIQYF.

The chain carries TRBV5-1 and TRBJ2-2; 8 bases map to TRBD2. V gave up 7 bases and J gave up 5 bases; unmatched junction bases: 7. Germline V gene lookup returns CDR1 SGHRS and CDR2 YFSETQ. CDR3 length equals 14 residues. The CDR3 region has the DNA TGCGCCAGCCGAGCGGGAGTAGATACCGGGGAGCTGTTTTTT. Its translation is CASRAGVDTGELFF.

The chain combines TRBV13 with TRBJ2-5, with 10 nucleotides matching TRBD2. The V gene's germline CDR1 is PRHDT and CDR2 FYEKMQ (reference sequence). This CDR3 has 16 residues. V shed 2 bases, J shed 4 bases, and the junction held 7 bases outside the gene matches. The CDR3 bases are TGTGCCAGCAGCTTATCGCTAGCGGGAGAGGGAGAGACCCAGTACTTC. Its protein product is CASSLSLAGEGETQYF. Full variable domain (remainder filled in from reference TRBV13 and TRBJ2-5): AAGVIQSPRHLIKEKRETATLKCYPIPRHDTVYWYQQGPGQDPQFLISFYEKMQSDKGSIPDRFSAQQFSDYHSELNMSSLELGDSALYFCASSLSLAGEGETQYFGPGTRLLVL.

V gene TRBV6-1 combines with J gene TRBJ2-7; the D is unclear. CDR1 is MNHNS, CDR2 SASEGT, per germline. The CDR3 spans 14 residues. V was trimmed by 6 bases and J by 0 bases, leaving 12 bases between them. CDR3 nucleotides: TGTGCCAGCAGGGTCCAGCGTAACTCCTACGAGCAGTACTTC. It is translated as CASRVQRNSYEQYF.

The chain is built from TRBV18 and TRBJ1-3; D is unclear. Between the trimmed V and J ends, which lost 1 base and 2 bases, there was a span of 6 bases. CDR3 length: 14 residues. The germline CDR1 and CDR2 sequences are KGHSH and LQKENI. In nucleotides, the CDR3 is TGTGCCAGCTCACCACGGCAGGCTGGAAACACCATATATTTT. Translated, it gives CASSPRQAGNTIYF.

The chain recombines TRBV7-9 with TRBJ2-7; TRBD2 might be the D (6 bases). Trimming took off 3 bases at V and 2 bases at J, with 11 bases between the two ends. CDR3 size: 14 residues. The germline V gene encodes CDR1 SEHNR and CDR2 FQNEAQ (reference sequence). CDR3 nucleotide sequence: TGTGCCAGCAGCTTCCGGGAGAGCCCCTACGAGCAGTACTTC. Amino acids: CASSFRESPYEQYF.

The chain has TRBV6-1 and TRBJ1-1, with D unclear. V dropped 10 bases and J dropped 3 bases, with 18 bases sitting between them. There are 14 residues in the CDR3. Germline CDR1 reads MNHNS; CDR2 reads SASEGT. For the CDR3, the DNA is TGTGCCACTCGTGATGTCAGGTCGGACACTGAAGCTTTCTTT. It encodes CATRDVRSDTEAFF.